This T cell receptor (beta chain) was identified during a study of T cell responses to AZD1222 COVID-19 vaccine. Investigators merged groups given second doses at roughly 4 or roughly 12 weeks. CDR1 is LGHDT and CDR2 is YNNKEL in the germline V gene (reference sequence). Trimming stripped 5 bases from V and 7 bases from J, with 18 bases between. This CDR3 contains 15 residues. Repertoires were generated with immunoSEQ multiplex PCR, while TCRdb's copy carries only in-frame clones and drops some. The table includes 90,000 to 120,000 clones, about nine tenths detected once. J is TRBJ1-5 and V is TRBV3-1 (or the pseudogene TRBV3-2), with D possibly matching TRBD1 (6 bases). The starting material was peripheral blood, obtained 28 days after the second AZD1222 dose. This clonotype was sampled from an adult who received the AZD1222 COVID-19 vaccine. CDR3 nucleotides: TGTGCCAGCAGCGGGGACAACAACCCAGGGCAGCCCCAGCATTTT. Translated: CASSGDNNPGQPQHF.